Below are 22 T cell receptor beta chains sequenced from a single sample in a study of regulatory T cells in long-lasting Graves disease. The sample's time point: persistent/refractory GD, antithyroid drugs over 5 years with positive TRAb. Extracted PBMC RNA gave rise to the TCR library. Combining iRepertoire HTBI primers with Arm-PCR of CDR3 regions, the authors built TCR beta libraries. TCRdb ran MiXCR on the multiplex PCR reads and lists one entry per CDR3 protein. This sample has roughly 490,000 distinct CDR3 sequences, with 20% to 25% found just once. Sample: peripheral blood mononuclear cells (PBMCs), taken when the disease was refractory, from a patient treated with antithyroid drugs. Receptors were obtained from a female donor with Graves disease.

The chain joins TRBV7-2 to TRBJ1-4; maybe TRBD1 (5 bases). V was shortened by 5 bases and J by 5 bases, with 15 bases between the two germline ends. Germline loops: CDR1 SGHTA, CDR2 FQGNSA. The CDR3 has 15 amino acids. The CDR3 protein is CASSPRGGGNEKLFF. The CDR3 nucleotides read TGTGCCAGCAGCCCCCGTGGGGGTGGGAATGAAAAACTGTTTTTT. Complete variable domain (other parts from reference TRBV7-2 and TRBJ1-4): GAGVSQSPSNKVTEKGKDVELRCDPISGHTALYWYRQSLGQGLEFLIYFQGNSAPDKSGLPSDRFSAERTGGSVSTLTIQRTQQEDSAVYLCASSPRGGGNEKLFFGSGTQLSVL.

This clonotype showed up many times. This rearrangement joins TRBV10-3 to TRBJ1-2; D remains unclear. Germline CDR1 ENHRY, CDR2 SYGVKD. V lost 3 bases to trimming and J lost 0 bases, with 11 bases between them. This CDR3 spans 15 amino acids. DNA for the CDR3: TGTGCCATCAGTGACCCCAGGTTAGCTAACTATGGCTACACCTTC. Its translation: CAISDPRLANYGYTF.

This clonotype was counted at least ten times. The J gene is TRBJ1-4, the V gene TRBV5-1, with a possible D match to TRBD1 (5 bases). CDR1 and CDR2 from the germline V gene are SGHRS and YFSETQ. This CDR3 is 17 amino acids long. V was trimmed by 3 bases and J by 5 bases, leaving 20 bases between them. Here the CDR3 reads CASSSFPGTDGNEKLFF. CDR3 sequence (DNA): TGCGCCAGCAGCTCTTTCCCCGGGACGGACGGAAATGAAAAACTGTTTTTT.

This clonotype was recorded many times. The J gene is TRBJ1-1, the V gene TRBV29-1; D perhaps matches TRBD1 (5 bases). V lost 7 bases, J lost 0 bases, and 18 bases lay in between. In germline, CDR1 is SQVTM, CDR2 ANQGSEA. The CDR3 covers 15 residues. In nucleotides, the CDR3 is TGCAGCGCAAAAGGCGGGGGTGAGGTGAACACTGAAGCTTTCTTT. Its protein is CSAKGGGEVNTEAFF.

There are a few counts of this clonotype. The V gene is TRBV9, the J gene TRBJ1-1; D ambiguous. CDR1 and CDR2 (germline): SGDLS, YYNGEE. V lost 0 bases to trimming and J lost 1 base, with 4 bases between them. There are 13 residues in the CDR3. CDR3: CASSVDGNTEAFF. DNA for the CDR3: TGTGCCAGCAGCGTAGATGGGAACACTGAAGCTTTCTTT.

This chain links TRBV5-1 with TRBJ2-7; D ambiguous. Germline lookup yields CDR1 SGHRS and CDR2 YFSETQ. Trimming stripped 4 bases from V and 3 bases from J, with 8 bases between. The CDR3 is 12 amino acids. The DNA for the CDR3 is TGCGCCAGCAGCACCTCTAGCTACGAGCAGTACTTC. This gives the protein CASSTSSYEQYF.

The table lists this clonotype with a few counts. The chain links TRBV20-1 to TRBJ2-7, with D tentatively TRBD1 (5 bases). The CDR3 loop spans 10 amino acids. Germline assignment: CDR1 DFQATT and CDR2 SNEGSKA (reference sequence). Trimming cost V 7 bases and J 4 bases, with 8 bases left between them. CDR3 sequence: CSGGGYEQYF. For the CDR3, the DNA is TGCAGTGGGGGCGGTTACGAGCAGTACTTC.

The CDR3 spells CASSLEFSKRYEQYF. In nucleotides, the CDR3 is TGTGCCAGCAGTTTAGAATTTAGTAAACGGTACGAGCAGTACTTC. V usage is TRBV12-3 or TRBV12-4 and J usage is TRBJ2-7; D remains ambiguous. The CDR3 is 15 residues long. V lost 1 base and J 4 bases, leaving 14 bases between the germline ends.

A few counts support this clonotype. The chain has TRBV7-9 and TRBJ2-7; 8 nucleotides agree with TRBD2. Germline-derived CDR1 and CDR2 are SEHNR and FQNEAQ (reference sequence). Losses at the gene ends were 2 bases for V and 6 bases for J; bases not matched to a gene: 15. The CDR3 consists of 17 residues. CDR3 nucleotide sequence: TGTGCCAGCAGCTTAATGGGGGAAGCGGGAGTAAGTGGCGAGCAGTACTTC. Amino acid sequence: CASSLMGEAGVSGEQYF.

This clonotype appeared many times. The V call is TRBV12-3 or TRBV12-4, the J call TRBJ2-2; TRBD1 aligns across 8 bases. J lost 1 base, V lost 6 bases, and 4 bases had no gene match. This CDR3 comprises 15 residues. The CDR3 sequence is CASSSGTGNTGELFF. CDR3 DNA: TGTGCCAGCAGCTCCGGGACAGGGAACACCGGGGAGCTGTTTTTT.

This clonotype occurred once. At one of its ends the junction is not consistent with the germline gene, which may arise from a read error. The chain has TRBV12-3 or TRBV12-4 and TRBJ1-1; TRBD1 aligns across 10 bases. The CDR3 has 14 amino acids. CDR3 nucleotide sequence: TGTGCCAGCAGGGGACAGGGGCTGAACACTAAAGCTTTCTTT. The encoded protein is CASRGQGLNTKAFF.

This CDR3 is CASSTARDIKGEKLFF. The CDR3 DNA is TGTGCCAGCAGTACCGCCCGGGACATCAAAGGGGAAAAACTGTTTTTT. This chain links TRBV27 with TRBJ1-4; tentative D call: TRBD1 (6 bases). Germline lookup yields CDR1 MNHEY and CDR2 SMNVEV (reference sequence). V dropped 5 bases and J dropped 8 bases, with 21 bases sitting between them. The CDR3 consists of 16 residues.

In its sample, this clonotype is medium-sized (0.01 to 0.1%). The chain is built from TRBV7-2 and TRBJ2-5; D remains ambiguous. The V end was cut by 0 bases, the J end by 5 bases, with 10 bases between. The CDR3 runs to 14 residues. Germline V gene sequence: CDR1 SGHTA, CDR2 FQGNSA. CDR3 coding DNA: TGTGCCAGCAGCTTAGCTTCTACGTGGGAGACCCAGTACTTC. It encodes CASSLASTWETQYF. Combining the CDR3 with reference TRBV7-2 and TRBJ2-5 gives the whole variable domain GAGVSQSPSNKVTEKGKDVELRCDPISGHTALYWYRQSLGQGLEFLIYFQGNSAPDKSGLPSDRFSAERTGGSVSTLTIQRTQQEDSAVYLCASSLASTWETQYFGPGTRLLVL.

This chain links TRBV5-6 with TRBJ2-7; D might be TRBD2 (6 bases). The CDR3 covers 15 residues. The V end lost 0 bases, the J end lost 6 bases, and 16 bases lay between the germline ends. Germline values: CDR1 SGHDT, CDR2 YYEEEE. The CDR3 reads CASSLATSGPSEQYF. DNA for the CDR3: TGTGCCAGCAGCTTGGCGACTAGTGGTCCCTCCGAGCAGTACTTC.

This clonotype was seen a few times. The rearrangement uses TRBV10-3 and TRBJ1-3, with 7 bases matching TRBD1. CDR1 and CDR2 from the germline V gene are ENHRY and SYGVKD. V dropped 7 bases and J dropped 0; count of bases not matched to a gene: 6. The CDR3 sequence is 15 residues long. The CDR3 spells CAINGTVISGNTIYF. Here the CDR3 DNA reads TGTGCCATCAACGGGACAGTGATCTCTGGAAACACCATATATTTT.

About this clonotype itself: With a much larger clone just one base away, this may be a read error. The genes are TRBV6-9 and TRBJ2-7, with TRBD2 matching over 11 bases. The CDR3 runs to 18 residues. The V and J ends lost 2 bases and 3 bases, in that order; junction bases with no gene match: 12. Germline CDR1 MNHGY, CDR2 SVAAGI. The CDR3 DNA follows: TGTGCCAGCAGTTATAATCGACTAGCGGGATCCTGGATCTACGAGCAGTACTTC. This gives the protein CASSYNRLAGSWIYEQYF.

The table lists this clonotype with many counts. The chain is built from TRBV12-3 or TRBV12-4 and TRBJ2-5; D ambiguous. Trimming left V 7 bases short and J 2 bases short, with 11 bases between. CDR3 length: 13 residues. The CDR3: CASTRTEQETQYF. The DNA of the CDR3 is TGTGCCAGCACTCGCACAGAACAAGAGACCCAGTACTTC.

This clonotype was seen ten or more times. The CDR3 spells CASSPPSGTQYF. The CDR3 DNA reads TGTGCCAGCAGCCCCCCAAGCGGTACCCAGTACTTC. The rearrangement joins TRBV11-2 to TRBJ2-5, with a tentative D call TRBD2 (5 bases). This CDR3 comprises 12 residues. The V and J ends lost 5 bases and 8 bases respectively, with 12 bases between them. CDR1 is SGHAT and CDR2 is FQNNGV in the germline V gene. The variable domain in full, completed from reference TRBV11-2 and TRBJ2-5, reads EAGVAQSPRYKIIEKRQSVAFWCNPISGHATLYWYQQILGQGPKLLIQFQNNGVVDDSQLPKDRFSAERLKGVDSTLKIQPAKLEDSAVYLCASSPPSGTQYFGPGTRLLVL.

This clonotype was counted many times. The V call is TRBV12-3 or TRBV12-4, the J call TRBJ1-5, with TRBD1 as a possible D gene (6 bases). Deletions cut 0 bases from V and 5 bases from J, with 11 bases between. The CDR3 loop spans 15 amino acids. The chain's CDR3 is CASSLAAYRDQPQHF. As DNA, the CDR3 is TGTGCCAGCAGTTTAGCGGCTTACAGGGATCAGCCCCAGCATTTT.

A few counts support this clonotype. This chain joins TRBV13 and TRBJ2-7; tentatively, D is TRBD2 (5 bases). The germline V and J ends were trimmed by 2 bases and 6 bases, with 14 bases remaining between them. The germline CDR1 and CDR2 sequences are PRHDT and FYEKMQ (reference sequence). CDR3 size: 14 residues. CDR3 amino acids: CASSLPGSRGEQYF. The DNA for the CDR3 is TGTGCCAGCAGCTTACCGGGATCACGGGGCGAGCAGTACTTC.

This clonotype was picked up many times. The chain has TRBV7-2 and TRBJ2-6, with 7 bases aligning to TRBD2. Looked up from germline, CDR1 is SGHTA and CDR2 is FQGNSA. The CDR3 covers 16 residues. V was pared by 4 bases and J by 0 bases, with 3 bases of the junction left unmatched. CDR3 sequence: CASSSGGSSGANVLTF. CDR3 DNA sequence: TGTGCCAGCAGCTCCGGCGGGAGCTCTGGGGCCAACGTCCTGACTTTC.

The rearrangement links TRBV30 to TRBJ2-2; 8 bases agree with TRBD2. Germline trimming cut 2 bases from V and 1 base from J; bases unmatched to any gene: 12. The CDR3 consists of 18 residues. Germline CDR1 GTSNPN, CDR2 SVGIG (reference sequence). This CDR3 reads CAWSLRKWAGGNTGELFF. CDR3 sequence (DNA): TGTGCCTGGAGTTTGAGAAAGTGGGCGGGAGGGAACACCGGGGAGCTGTTTTTT.